The 25 T cell receptor beta chains reported below all come from one sample, sequenced in a study of blood T cell repertoires in COVID-19. Assay used: immunoSEQ multiplex PCR; TCRdb lists only in-frame clones, some missing. Of around 150,000 clones in the sample, approximately 95% are singletons; the top ten hold 4.6%. Sequenced input: peripheral blood. These TCRs come from a woman aged 45 to 65 with acute or convalescent COVID-19.

The chain couples TRBV20-1 to TRBJ2-5; maybe TRBD1 (5 bases). This CDR3 comprises 13 residues. Trimming removed 3 bases from V and 5 bases from J, with 13 bases in between. Germline V lookup: CDR1 DFQATT, CDR2 SNEGSKA (reference sequence). The CDR3 sequence is CSASKGRKETQYF. CDR3 nucleotide sequence: TGCAGTGCTAGTAAGGGGCGCAAGGAGACCCAGTACTTC.

This rearrangement joins TRBV30 to TRBJ1-5; D possibly corresponds to TRBD1 (6 bases). Per germline, CDR1 GTSNPN and CDR2 SVGIG (reference sequence). CDR3 size: 15 residues. V dropped 0 bases and J dropped 7 bases, with 16 bases sitting between them. The CDR3 loop is CAWSVVTGKGQPQHF. The CDR3 nucleotides are TGTGCCTGGAGTGTCGTTACAGGGAAGGGACAGCCCCAGCATTTT.

In its sample, this clone was seen a few times. The gene calls are TRBV28 and TRBJ1-2; 9 nucleotides agree with TRBD1. V shed 7 bases, J shed 0 bases, and the junction held 9 bases outside the gene matches. This CDR3 has 16 amino acids. Germline V gene sequence: CDR1 MDHEN, CDR2 SYDVKM. CDR3 in DNA: TGTGCCAGCACCGAGCCGGGACAGGGAGCTAACTATGGCTACACCTTC. Translating it yields CASTEPGQGANYGYTF.

This chain connects TRBV7-9 to TRBJ1-1; 11 bases map to TRBD1. With 3 bases clipped from V and 2 bases from J, the junction kept 5 bases outside the gene matches. Germline values: CDR1 SEHNR, CDR2 FQNEAQ (reference sequence). CDR3 size: 16 residues. The CDR3 DNA is TGTGCCAGCAGCTTGGGACAGGGGGGGCCCAACACTGAAGCTTTCTTT. This translates into CASSLGQGGPNTEAFF. Using reference TRBV7-9 and TRBJ1-1 for the parts outside the CDR3, the full variable domain is DTGVSQNPRHKITKRGQNVTFRCDPISEHNRLYWYRQTLGQGPEFLTYFQNEAQLEKSRLLSDRFSAERPKGSFSTLEIQRTEQGDSAMYLCASSLGQGGPNTEAFFGQGTRLTVV.

The V call is TRBV4-1, the J call TRBJ1-2, with 9 positions matching TRBD1. This CDR3 is built from 15 residues. The ends lost 1 base at V and 4 bases at J; junction bases unmatched: 4. CDR1 is MGHRA, CDR2 YSYEKL, per germline. The CDR3 protein is CASSQVGQGFYGYTF. The CDR3 DNA sequence: TGCGCCAGCAGCCAAGTGGGACAGGGCTTCTATGGCTACACCTTC.

V is TRBV5-4 and J is TRBJ2-2; D unresolved. The CDR3 extends over 11 amino acids. Germline values: CDR1 SGHNT, CDR2 YYREEE (reference sequence). Trimming cost V 2 bases and J 7 bases, with 3 bases left between them. CDR3 amino acids: CASSFGGELFF. CDR3 nucleotide sequence: TGTGCCAGCAGCTTCGGCGGGGAGCTGTTTTTT.

This chain links TRBV6-5 with TRBJ2-1, with D tentatively TRBD1 (6 bases). The V end lost 0 bases, the J end lost 4 bases, and 13 bases lay between the germline ends. The CDR3 runs to 16 residues. The germline V gene has CDR1 MNHEY and CDR2 SVGAGI. CDR3 region: CASSYSKGQPYNEQFF. CDR3 in DNA: TGTGCCAGCAGTTACTCGAAAGGACAGCCTTACAATGAGCAGTTCTTC.

The V call is TRBV3-1 (or the pseudogene TRBV3-2), the J call TRBJ1-1; tentatively, D is TRBD1 (6 bases). The germline V gene has CDR1 LGHDT and CDR2 YNNKEL (reference sequence). CDR3 length equals 14 residues. Deletions cut 1 base from V and 5 bases from J, with 11 bases between. The CDR3 spells CASSQGDRWTEAFF. The CDR3 nucleotides are TGTGCCAGCAGCCAAGGAGACAGGTGGACTGAAGCTTTCTTT.

The V gene is TRBV24-1, the J gene TRBJ1-5; D not certain. Germline V gives CDR1 KGHDR, CDR2 SFDVKD. The CDR3 covers 10 residues. The V and J ends lost 9 bases and 7 bases respectively, with 6 bases between them. The CDR3 coding sequence is TGTGCCACCGCGGGGCAGCCCCAGCATTTT. Translated, it gives CATAGQPQHF.

The chain links TRBV5-1 to TRBJ1-2, with 7 bases matching TRBD1. CDR3 size: 17 residues. Germline CDR1 SGHRS, CDR2 YFSETQ. V shed 3 bases, J shed 0 bases, and the junction held 11 bases outside the gene matches. CDR3 DNA: TGCGCCAGCAGCTCGACAGGGCCCCTTCGAGCTAACTATGGCTACACCTTC. Amino acids: CASSSTGPLRANYGYTF.

This chain links TRBV10-3 with TRBJ1-2; D remains unclear. The length of the CDR3 is 18 residues. Trimming took 6 bases from V and 2 from J, leaving 25 bases between them. Germline V gene sequence: CDR1 ENHRY, CDR2 SYGVKD. The CDR3 reads CAIRGNSDGGELNYGYTF. CDR3 nucleotide sequence: TGTGCCATCAGAGGAAACTCTGACGGTGGGGAGCTAAACTATGGCTACACCTTC.

This chain uses TRBV2 with TRBJ2-7; TRBD1 aligns across 7 bases. The germline gives CDR1 SNHLY, CDR2 FYNNEI. The trim removed 9 bases at V and 3 bases at J, leaving 8 bases unmatched. The CDR3 consists of 13 residues. The CDR3 here is CASRPAGGYEQYF. CDR3 nucleotide sequence: TGTGCCAGTAGGCCGGCAGGGGGCTACGAGCAGTACTTC.

V gene TRBV6-5 combines with J gene TRBJ2-1; TRBD2 might be the D (6 bases). The V and J ends lost 11 bases and 4 bases respectively, with 18 bases between them. The CDR3 spans 14 residues. Germline assignment: CDR1 MNHEY and CDR2 SVGAGI. CDR3 nucleotide sequence: TGTGCCCTAGCGCGGGATCCCCCTTACAATGAGCAGTTCTTC. This codes for CALARDPPYNEQFF.

This clone was seen just once. J is TRBJ2-3 and V is TRBV4-3; 7 bases fit TRBD2. The CDR3 runs 15 residues. Germline CDR1 and CDR2: LGHNA and YSLEER. J was trimmed by 2 bases and V by 4 bases; bases with no gene match: 6. CDR3 sequence reads: CASSPRTSPTDTQYF. The CDR3 DNA follows: TGCGCCAGCAGCCCCCGGACTAGTCCCACAGATACGCAGTATTTT.

The chain combines TRBV2 with TRBJ1-5, with 10 positions matching TRBD1. This CDR3 region has 14 residues. Germline V gives CDR1 SNHLY, CDR2 FYNNEI. With 5 bases clipped from V and 15 bases from J, the junction kept 13 bases outside the gene matches. The CDR3 reads CASSSTLTGGHGHF. The CDR3 region has the DNA TGTGCCAGCAGTTCCACCTTGACAGGGGGCCATGGGCATTTT.

J is TRBJ2-1 and V is TRBV6-5; TRBD2 might be the D (6 bases). Trimming cost V 5 bases and J 2 bases, with 13 bases left between them. Per germline, CDR1 MNHEY and CDR2 SVGAGI. CDR3 length: 15 amino acids. CDR3 amino acids: CASSIAAQPYNEQFF. The CDR3 nucleotides read TGTGCCAGCAGTATAGCGGCTCAGCCCTACAATGAGCAGTTCTTC.

The V gene is TRBV30, the J gene TRBJ2-1; 7 bases align to TRBD2. This CDR3 comprises 19 residues. Germline V gene data show CDR1 as GTSNPN and CDR2 as SVGIG (reference sequence). V shed 0 bases, J shed 0 bases, and the junction held 14 bases outside the gene matches. CDR3 coding DNA: TGTGCCTGGAGTGTCATCCCGTCGGCTAGCGGAAGCTCCTACAATGAGCAGTTCTTC. It specifies CAWSVIPSASGSSYNEQFF.

This clone is a singleton in its sample. The chain is built from TRBV7-9 and TRBJ2-2; weak D call: TRBD2 (6 bases). The CDR3 consists of 18 residues. Trimming pared 4 bases from V and 1 base from J, leaving 19 bases between. The V gene's germline CDR1 is SEHNR and CDR2 FQNEAQ (reference sequence). CDR3 sequence reads: CASSYRDSPDGNTGELFF. DNA of the CDR3: TGTGCCAGCAGCTACCGGGACTCCCCGGACGGGAACACCGGGGAGCTGTTTTTT. The full variable domain, with the rest looked up from reference TRBV7-9 and TRBJ2-2, is DTGVSQNPRHKITKRGQNVTFRCDPISEHNRLYWYRQTLGQGPEFLTYFQNEAQLEKSRLLSDRFSAERPKGSFSTLEIQRTEQGDSAMYLCASSYRDSPDGNTGELFFGEGSRLTVL.

This sequence joins TRBV7-2 and TRBJ1-4, with 7 bases lining up with TRBD1. With 2 bases clipped from V and 3 bases from J, the junction kept 6 bases outside the gene matches. CDR3 size: 16 residues. Germline V gives CDR1 SGHTA, CDR2 FQGNSA. The CDR3 sequence: CASSLNKGAANEKLFF. The CDR3 DNA reads as TGTGCCAGCAGCTTAAACAAGGGGGCAGCTAATGAAAAACTGTTTTTT.

The CDR3 protein is CASGPSAGVDEQYF. The CDR3 nucleotides read TGTGCCAGCGGCCCTAGTGCGGGAGTAGACGAGCAGTACTTC. The chain combines TRBV7-3 with TRBJ2-7; TRBD2 matches 7 bases. Germline V gene lookup returns CDR1 SGHTA and CDR2 FQGTGA. The trim removed 8 bases at V and 5 bases at J, leaving 12 bases unmatched. The CDR3 length is 14 residues.

The gene calls are TRBV2 and TRBJ1-3, with TRBD1 matching 7 bases. Losses at the gene ends were 7 bases for V and 0 bases for J; bases not matched to a gene: 6. This CDR3 is built from 15 residues. The germline V gene encodes CDR1 SNHLY and CDR2 FYNNEI. As DNA, the CDR3 is TGTGCCAGCAAAAACGACAGGGACTCTGGAAACACCATATATTTT. Translating gives CASKNDRDSGNTIYF.

This clone was counted once. This rearrangement joins TRBV9 to TRBJ1-2, with 8 bases fitting TRBD1. V lost 3 bases and J lost 1; bases outside the gene matches: 11. Germline V lookup: CDR1 SGDLS, CDR2 YYNGEE. The CDR3 covers 17 residues. The CDR3 region is CASSASLTGADNYGYTF. CDR3 DNA: TGTGCCAGCAGCGCGTCCTTGACAGGGGCGGATAACTATGGCTACACCTTC.

J is TRBJ2-1 and V is TRBV11-2, with 7 bases fitting TRBD2. V shed 3 bases and J 1 base; nucleotides not matched to a gene: 9. CDR1 is SGHAT, CDR2 FQNNGV, per germline. The CDR3 consists of 17 residues. The CDR3 sequence is CASSLGVRRESYNEQFF. The CDR3 nucleotides read TGTGCCAGCAGCTTGGGGGTACGGCGGGAGTCCTACAATGAGCAGTTCTTC.

This sequence joins TRBV6-2 or TRBV6-3 and TRBJ2-1, with 11 bases lining up with TRBD2. Germline V lookup: CDR1 MNHEY, CDR2 SVGEGT. The CDR3 totals 18 residues. V was clipped by 5 bases and J by 1 base; unmatched bases: 10. CDR3 amino acids: CASSLSGRAIRSYNEQFF. The DNA for the CDR3 is TGTGCCAGCAGTCTTAGCGGGAGGGCGATTAGATCCTACAATGAGCAGTTCTTC.

The chain carries TRBV28 and TRBJ1-2; 11 bases align to TRBD1. CDR1 and CDR2 (germline): MDHEN, SYDVKM. The length of the CDR3 is 14 residues. V shed 6 bases, J shed 8 bases, and the junction held 8 bases outside the gene matches. The CDR3 bases are TGTGCCAGCAGCCCCGGGGGACAGGGGGTGGGCTACACCTTC. Its translation is CASSPGGQGVGYTF.